The present entry profiles one T cell receptor (beta chain) with its context. The sample belongs to a study of blood T cell repertoires in COVID-19. In the original workflow: Amplifying reference gene primers gave estimates of nucleated cell counts. Profiled with immunoSEQ multiplex PCR; TCRdb holds only in-frame clones, not every one. V, J and clone size were drawn from that table, and D and trimming were deduced from the DNA. The sample shows 77,000 or so clones, around 83% of them seen only once. This CDR3 spans 12 amino acids. V dropped 5 bases and J dropped 1 base, with 5 bases sitting between them.

The TCR originated in a woman in her fifties or sixties with acute or convalescent COVID-19. The gene calls are TRBV12-3 or TRBV12-4 and TRBJ1-2; D gene uncertain. The source material was peripheral blood. CDR3 in amino acids: CASSVINYGYTF. The DNA for the CDR3 is TGTGCCAGCAGTGTAATTAACTATGGCTACACCTTC.